This T cell receptor (beta chain) was identified in a study of PD-1 blockade in classical Hodgkin lymphoma. Libraries were prepared by immunoSEQ multiplex PCR; TCRdb keeps only in-frame clonotypes and omits some of them. The sample holds 20,000 to 30,000 clones; 81% are singletons and the top ten take about 19%. Each patient relapsed following autologous stem cell transplantation, and prior brentuximab vedotin exposure differed. Germline CDR1 reads MNHEY; CDR2 reads SVGAGI. The CDR3 sequence is 14 residues long. Trimming took 4 bases from V and 2 from J, leaving 12 bases between them. The chain uses TRBV6-5 and TRBJ2-7; TRBD1 is a possible D gene (5 bases). This specimen was peripheral blood mononuclear cells (PBMCs), taken before the second cycle of nivolumab. The clonotype comes from a human donor with classical Hodgkin lymphoma. CDR3 nucleotide sequence: TGTGCCAGCAGTTCCACAGGTATACCCTACGAGCAGTACTTC. Translation gives CASSSTGIPYEQYF.